The 4 T cell receptor beta chains reported below all come from one sample, sequenced in a study of blood T cell repertoires in COVID-19. Only in-frame clones appear in the TCRdb table, and some are missing; sequencing was by immunoSEQ multiplex PCR. The repertoire consists of more than 300,000 clones, with approximately 90% occurring once and the leading ten covering under 3.5%. Sequencing was carried out using peripheral blood. The receptors shown here come from a woman younger than 30 who had recovered from COVID-19.

This chain joins TRBV29-1 and TRBJ1-1; the D gene is possibly TRBD1 (6 bases). The germline CDR1 and CDR2 sequences are SQVTM and ANQGSEA. V lost 4 bases and J 0 bases, leaving 9 bases between the germline ends. This CDR3 has 13 amino acids. CDR3 in amino acids: CSVGGGLNTEAFF. The CDR3 coding sequence is TGCAGCGTTGGGGGGGGGCTGAACACTGAAGCTTTCTTT.

The V gene is TRBV19, the J gene TRBJ1-1; 9 positions agree with TRBD1. Germline assignment: CDR1 LNHDA and CDR2 SQIVND (reference sequence). The CDR3 consists of 14 residues. The V segment lost 1 base and the J segment 6 bases; nucleotides outside the gene matches: 3. The CDR3 is CASSIGTGGSEAFF. Written as DNA, the CDR3 is TGTGCCAGTAGTATAGGTACAGGGGGCTCTGAAGCTTTCTTT.

V gene TRBV7-9 combines with J gene TRBJ1-1, with 9 bases identical to TRBD1. CDR3 size: 14 residues. With 5 bases clipped from V and 4 bases from J, the junction kept 5 bases outside the gene matches. Germline values: CDR1 SEHNR, CDR2 FQNEAQ (reference sequence). The CDR3 region is CASSIQGAITEAFF. As DNA, the CDR3 is TGTGCCAGCAGCATACAGGGGGCAATCACTGAAGCTTTCTTT.

This clone came up once. The chain links TRBV19 to TRBJ2-1; TRBD2 aligns across 9 bases. Germline V CDR1 and CDR2: LNHDA, SQIVND (reference sequence). The CDR3 runs to 16 residues. Trimming cost V 4 bases and J 7 bases; bases outside gene matches: 11. The CDR3 sequence is CASSRSLAGSSNEQFF. The CDR3 DNA sequence: TGTGCCAGTAGTAGATCGCTAGCGGGATCTTCGAATGAGCAGTTCTTC.